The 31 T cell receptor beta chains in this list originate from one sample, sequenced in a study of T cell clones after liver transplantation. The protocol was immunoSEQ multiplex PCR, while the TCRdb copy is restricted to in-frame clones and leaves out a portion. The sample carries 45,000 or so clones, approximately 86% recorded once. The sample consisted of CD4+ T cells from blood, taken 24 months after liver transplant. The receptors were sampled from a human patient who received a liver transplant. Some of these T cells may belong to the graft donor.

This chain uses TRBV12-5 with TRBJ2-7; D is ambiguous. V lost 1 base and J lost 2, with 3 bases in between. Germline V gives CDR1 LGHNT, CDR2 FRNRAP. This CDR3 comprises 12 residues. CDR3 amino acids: CASGLEAYEQYF. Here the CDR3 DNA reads TGTGCTAGTGGTTTGGAGGCCTACGAGCAGTACTTC.

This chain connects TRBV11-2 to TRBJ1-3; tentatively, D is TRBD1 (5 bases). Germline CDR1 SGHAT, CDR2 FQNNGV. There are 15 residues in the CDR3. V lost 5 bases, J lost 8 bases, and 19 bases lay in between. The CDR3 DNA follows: TGTGCCAGCAGCCCCTTAGGGGTAGACGTGGACACCATATATTTT. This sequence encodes CASSPLGVDVDTIYF.

The CDR3 DNA follows: TGCGCCAGCATCTCGGGTCCCCTCCAAGCTTTCTTT. Protein sequence: CASISGPLQAFF. This chain connects TRBV10-1 to TRBJ1-1, with D unclear. The V gene's germline CDR1 is WNHNN and CDR2 SYGVQD (reference sequence). Trimming left V 7 bases short and J 9 bases short, with 15 bases between. This CDR3 is 12 amino acids long.

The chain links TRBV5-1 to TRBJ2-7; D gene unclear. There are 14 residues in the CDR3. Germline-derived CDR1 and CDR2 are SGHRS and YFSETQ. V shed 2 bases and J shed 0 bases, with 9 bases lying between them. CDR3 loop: CASSFLANSYEQYF. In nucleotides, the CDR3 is TGCGCCAGCAGCTTCCTGGCGAACTCCTACGAGCAGTACTTC.

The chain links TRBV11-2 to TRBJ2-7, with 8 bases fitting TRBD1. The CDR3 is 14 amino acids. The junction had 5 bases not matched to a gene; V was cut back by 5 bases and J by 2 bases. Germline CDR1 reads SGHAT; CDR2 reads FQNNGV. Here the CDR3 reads CASSPGQGAYEQYF. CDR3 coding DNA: TGTGCCAGCAGCCCAGGACAGGGTGCCTACGAGCAGTACTTC.

CDR3 loop: CASSDPGGELFF. The CDR3 DNA sequence: TGTGCCAGCAGCGACCCAGGGGGGGAGCTGTTTTTT. The rearrangement uses TRBV6-6 and TRBJ2-2; weak D call: TRBD1 (5 bases). V dropped 6 bases and J dropped 8 bases, with 10 bases sitting between them. The CDR3 loop spans 12 amino acids. Germline V gene sequence: CDR1 MNHNY, CDR2 SVGAGI (reference sequence).

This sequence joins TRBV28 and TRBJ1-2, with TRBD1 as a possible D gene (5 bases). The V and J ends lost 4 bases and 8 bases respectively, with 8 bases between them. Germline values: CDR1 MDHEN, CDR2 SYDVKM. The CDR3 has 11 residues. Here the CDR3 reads CASSWGGGYTF. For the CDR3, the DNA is TGTGCCAGCAGTTGGGGCGGGGGCTACACCTTC.

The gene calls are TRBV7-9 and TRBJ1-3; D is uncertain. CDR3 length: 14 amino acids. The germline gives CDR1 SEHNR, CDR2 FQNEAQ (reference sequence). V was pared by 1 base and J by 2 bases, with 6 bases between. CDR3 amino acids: CASSLGFAGNTIYF. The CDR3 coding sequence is TGTGCCAGCAGCTTAGGATTTGCTGGAAACACCATATATTTT.

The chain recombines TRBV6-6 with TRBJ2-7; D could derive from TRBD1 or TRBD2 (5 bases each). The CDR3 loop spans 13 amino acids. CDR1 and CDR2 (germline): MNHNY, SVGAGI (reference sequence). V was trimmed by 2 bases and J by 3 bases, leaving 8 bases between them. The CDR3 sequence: CASSYEGLYEQYF. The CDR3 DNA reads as TGTGCCAGCAGTTACGAGGGGCTCTACGAGCAGTACTTC.

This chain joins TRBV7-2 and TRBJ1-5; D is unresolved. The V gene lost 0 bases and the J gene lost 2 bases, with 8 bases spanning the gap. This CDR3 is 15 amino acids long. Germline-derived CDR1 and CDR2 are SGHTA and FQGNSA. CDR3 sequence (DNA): TGTGCCAGCAGCTTAGCTTTTCAGGGCAATCAGCCCCAGCATTTT. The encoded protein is CASSLAFQGNQPQHF.

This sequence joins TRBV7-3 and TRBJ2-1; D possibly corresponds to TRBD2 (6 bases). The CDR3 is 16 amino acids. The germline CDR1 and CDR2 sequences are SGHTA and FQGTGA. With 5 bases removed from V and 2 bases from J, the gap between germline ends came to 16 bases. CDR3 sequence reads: CASSQLPGLTYNEQFF. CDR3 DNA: TGTGCCAGCAGCCAATTACCGGGACTGACCTACAATGAGCAGTTCTTC.

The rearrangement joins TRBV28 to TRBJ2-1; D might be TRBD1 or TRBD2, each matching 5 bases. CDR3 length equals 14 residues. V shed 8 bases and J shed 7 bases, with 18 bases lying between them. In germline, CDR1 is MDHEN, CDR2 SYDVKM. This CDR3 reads CASAGGGRENEQFF. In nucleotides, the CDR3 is TGTGCCAGCGCCGGTGGTGGCAGGGAGAATGAGCAGTTCTTC.

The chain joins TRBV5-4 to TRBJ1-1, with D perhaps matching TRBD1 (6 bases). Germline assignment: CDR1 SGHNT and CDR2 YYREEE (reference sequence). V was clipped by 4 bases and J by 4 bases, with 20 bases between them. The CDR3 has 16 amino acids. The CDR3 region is CASSLRGTPGVTEAFF. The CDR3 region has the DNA TGTGCCAGCAGCCTGAGGGGTACGCCAGGGGTCACTGAAGCTTTCTTT.

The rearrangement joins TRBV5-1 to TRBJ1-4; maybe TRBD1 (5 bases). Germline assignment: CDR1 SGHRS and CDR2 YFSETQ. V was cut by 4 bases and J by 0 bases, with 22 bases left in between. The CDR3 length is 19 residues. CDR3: CASSNSYRGTDATNEKLFF. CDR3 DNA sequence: TGCGCCAGCAGCAACAGTTATCGAGGGACCGATGCAACTAATGAAAAACTGTTTTTT.

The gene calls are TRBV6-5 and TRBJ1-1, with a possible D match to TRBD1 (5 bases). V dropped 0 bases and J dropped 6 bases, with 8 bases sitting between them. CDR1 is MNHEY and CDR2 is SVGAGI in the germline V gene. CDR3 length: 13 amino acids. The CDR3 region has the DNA TGTGCCAGCAGTTACTCGATAGGGGCTGAAGCTTTCTTT. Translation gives CASSYSIGAEAFF.

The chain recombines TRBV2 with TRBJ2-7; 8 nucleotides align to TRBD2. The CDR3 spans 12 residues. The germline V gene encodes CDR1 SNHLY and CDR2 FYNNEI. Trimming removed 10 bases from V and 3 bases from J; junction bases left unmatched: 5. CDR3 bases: TGTGCCACCCGGGGGGGAAGCTACGAGCAGTACTTC. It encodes CATRGGSYEQYF.

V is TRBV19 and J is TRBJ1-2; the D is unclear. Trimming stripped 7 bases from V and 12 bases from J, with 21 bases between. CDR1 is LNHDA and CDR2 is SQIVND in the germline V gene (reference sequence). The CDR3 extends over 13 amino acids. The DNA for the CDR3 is TGTGCCAGTACCCACGGCCGGGGAAAGCTCAACACCTTC. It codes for CASTHGRGKLNTF.

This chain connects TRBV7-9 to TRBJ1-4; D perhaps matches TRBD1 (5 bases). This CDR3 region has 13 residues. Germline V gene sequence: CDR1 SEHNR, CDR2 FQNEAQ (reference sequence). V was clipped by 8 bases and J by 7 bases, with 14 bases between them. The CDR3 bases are TGTGCCAGCGAATTGGGGGGTAGTGAAAAACTGTTTTTT. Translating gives CASELGGSEKLFF.

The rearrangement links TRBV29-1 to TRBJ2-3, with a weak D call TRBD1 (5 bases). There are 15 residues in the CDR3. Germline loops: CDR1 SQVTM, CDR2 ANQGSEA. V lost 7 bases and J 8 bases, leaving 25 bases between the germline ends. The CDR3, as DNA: TGCAGCGCCCCCGGGTGGGGCCATAGCTCGGGTACGCAGTATTTT. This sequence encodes CSAPGWGHSSGTQYF.

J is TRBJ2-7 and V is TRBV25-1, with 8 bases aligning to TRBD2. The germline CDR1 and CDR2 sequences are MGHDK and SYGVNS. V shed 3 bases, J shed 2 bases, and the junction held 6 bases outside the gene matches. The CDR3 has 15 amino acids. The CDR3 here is CASSDQIGGAYEQYF. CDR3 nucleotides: TGTGCCAGCAGTGATCAGATCGGGGGGGCCTACGAGCAGTACTTC.

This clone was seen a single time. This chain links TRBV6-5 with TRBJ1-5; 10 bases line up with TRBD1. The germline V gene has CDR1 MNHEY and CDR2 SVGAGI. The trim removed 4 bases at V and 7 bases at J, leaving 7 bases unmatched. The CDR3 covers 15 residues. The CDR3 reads CASSSPRDRGQPQHF. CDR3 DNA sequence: TGTGCCAGCAGTTCCCCCCGGGACAGGGGCCAGCCCCAGCATTTT.

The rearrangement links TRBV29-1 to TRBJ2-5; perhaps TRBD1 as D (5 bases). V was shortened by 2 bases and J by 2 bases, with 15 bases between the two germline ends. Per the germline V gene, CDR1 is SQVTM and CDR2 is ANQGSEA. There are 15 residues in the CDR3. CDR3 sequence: CSVETRASYQETQYF. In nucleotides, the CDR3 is TGCAGCGTTGAAACCAGGGCATCATATCAAGAGACCCAGTACTTC.

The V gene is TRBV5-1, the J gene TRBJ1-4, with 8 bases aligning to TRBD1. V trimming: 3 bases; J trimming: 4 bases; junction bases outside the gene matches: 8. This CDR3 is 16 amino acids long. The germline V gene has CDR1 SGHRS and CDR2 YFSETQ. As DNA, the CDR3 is TGCGCCAGCAGCTCCGGGGACAGGCGCCTTAATGAAAAACTGTTTTTT. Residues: CASSSGDRRLNEKLFF.

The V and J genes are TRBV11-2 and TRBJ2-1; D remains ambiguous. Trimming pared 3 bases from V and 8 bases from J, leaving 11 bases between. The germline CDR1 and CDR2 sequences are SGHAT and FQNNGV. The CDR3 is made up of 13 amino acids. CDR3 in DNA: TGTGCCAGCAGCTTCCCAGATCTCTATGAGCAGTTCTTC. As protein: CASSFPDLYEQFF.

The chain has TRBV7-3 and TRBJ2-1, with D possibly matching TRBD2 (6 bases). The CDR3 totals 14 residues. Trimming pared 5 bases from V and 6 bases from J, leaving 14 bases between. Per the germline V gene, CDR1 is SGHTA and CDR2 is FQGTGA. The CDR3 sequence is CASSLRDSRNEQFF. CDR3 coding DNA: TGTGCCAGCAGCCTCCGGGACTCGCGCAATGAGCAGTTCTTC.

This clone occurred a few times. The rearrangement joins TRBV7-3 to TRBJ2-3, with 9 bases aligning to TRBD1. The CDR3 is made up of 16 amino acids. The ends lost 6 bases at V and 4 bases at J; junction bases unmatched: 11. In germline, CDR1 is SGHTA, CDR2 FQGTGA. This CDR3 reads CASSRRTGETADTQYF. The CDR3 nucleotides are TGTGCCAGCAGTCGGAGGACAGGGGAGACGGCAGATACGCAGTATTTT. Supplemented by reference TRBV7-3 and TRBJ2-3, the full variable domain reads GAGVSQTPSNKVTEKGKYVELRCDPISGHTALYWYRQSLGQGPEFLIYFQGTGAADDSGLPNDRFFAVRPEGSVSTLKIQRTERGDSAVYLCASSRRTGETADTQYFGPGTRLTVL.

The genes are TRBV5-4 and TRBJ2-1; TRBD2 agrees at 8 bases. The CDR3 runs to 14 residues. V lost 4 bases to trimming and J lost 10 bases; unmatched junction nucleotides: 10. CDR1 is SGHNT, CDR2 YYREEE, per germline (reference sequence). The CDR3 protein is CASSPGLAGSEQFF. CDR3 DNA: TGTGCCAGCAGCCCCGGGCTAGCGGGTTCAGAGCAGTTCTTC.

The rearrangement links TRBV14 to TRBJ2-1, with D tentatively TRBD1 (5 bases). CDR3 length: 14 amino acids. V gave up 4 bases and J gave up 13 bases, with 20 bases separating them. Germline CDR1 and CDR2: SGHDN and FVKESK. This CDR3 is CASSPVGPSFDQFF. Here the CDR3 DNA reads TGTGCCAGCAGCCCAGTGGGGCCGTCCTTTGACCAGTTCTTC.

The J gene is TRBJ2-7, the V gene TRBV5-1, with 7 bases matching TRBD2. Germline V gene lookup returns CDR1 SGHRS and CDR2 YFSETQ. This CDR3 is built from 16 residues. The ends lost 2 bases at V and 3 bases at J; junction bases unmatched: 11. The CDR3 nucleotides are TGCGCCAGCAGCTTCGGCCCCCTGGGGGAGGGCTACGAGCAGTACTTC. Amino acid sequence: CASSFGPLGEGYEQYF.

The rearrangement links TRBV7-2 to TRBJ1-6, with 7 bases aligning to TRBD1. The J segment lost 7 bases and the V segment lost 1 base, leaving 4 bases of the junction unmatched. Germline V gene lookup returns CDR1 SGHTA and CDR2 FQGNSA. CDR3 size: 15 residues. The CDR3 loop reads CASSLEGTENSPLHF. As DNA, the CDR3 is TGTGCCAGCAGCTTAGAGGGGACAGAGAATTCACCCCTCCACTTT.

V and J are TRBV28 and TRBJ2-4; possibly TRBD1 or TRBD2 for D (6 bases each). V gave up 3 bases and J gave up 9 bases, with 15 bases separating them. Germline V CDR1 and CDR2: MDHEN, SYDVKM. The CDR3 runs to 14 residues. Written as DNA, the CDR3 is TGTGCCAGCAGTTTGGGGGCAGGAGGGGCCATTCAGTACTTC. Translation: CASSLGAGGAIQYF. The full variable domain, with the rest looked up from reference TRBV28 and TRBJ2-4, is DVKVTQSSRYLVKRTGEKVFLECVQDMDHENMFWYRQDPGLGLRLIYFSYDVKMKEKGDIPEGYSVSREKKERFSLILESASTNQTSMYLCASSLGAGGAIQYFGAGTRLSVL.